The sequence of this T cell receptor beta chain was determined in a study of T-cell memory formation after mild COVID-19. With 3 bases removed from V and 1 base from J, the gap between germline ends came to 9 bases. This CDR3 comprises 13 residues. The V gene's germline CDR1 is DFQATT and CDR2 SNEGSKA (reference sequence). UMIs and sample barcodes were carried by the TCR alpha and TCR beta cDNA libraries that 5'RACE produced using constant-segment primers. TCRdb re-derived calls from the 5' RACE reads in MiXCR, one entry per CDR3 protein. Of 450,000 to 650,000 distinct CDR3 sequences in the sample, 15% to 20% were seen once. In regard to this clonotype: Its antigen is undetermined.

Overall study results and limits: Some SARS-CoV-2-responding clones were already detected in memory before infection.

The sample was PBMCs or a T cell subset sorted from them (not recorded which). The sequence was collected from an adult woman who had mild COVID-19 (a few samples of this study predate the infection). Cell type and time point are not known. This chain uses TRBV20-1 with TRBJ1-1; a weak D match, TRBD1 (6 bases). The CDR3 region has the DNA TGCAGTGCTAGGGCGGGGGCGAACACTGAAGCTTTCTTT. This sequence encodes CSARAGANTEAFF.